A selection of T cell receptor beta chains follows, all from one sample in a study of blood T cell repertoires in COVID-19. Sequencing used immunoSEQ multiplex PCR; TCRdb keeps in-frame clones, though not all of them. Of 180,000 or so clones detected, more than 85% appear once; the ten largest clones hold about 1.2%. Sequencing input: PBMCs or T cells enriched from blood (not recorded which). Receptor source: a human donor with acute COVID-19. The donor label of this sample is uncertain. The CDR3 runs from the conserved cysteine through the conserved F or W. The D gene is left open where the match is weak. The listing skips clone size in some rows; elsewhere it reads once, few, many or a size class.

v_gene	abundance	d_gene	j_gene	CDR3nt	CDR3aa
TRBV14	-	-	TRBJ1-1	TGTGCCAGCAGCCAGCTGGGAGGCCTCATGAACACTGAAGCTTTCTTT	CASSQLGGLMNTEAFF
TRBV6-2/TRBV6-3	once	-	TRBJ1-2	TGTGCCAGCAGTTACTCGACAACCAACTATGGCTACACCTTC	CASSYSTTNYGYTF
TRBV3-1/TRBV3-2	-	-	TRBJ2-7	TGTGCCAGCAGCCAAGAGGGGGTAGGACAGTTTCAGGAGCAGTACTTC	CASSQEGVGQFQEQYF
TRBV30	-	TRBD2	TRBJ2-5	TGTGCCTGGAGTTCAGGACTAGCGGGGCGAGAGACCCAGTACTTC	CAWSSGLAGRETQYF
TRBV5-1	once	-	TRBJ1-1	TGCGCCAGCAGCTTGAGGGGGTCGGGCACTGAAGCTTTCTTT	CASSLRGSGTEAFF
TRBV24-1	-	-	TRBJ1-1	TGTGCCACCCGGGGACCCAGGGGTGAAGCTTTCTTT	CATRGPRGEAFF
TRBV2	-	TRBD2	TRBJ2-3	TGTGCCAGCAGTGGGTCGACTAGCGGGGACACAGATACGCAGTATTTT	CASSGSTSGDTDTQYF
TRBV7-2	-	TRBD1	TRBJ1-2	TGTGCCAGCAGCGGCACCGGGACAGGGATAGGGTGGTATGGCTACACCTTC	CASSGTGTGIGWYGYTF
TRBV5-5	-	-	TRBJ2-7	TGTGCCAGCAGCATCGGAGGAACCTACGAGCAGTACTTC	CASSIGGTYEQYF
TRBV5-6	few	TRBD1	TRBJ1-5	TGTGCCAGCAGTGTGGAGGGGACAGGGGACCTCAGCAATCAGCCCCAGCATTTT	CASSVEGTGDLSNQPQHF
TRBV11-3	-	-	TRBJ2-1	TGTGCCAGCAGTCCAAGCGGGCGGAATGAGCAGTTCTTC	CASSPSGRNEQFF
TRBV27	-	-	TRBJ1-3	TGTGCCAGCAGTGTATCCTTACAGGGCCTTTTCTCTGGAAACACCATATATTTT	CASSVSLQGLFSGNTIYF
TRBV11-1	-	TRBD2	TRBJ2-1	TGTGCCAGCAGTTTTAGCGGGGGGACCTTGTACAATGAGCAGTTCTTC	CASSFSGGTLYNEQFF
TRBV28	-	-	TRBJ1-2	TGTGCCAGCAAAGCAGGGGAGTACGGCTACACCTTC	CASKAGEYGYTF
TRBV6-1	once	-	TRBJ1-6	TGTGCCAGCAGTGAGCTACCGGGCCAGGGATATAATTCACCCCTCCACTTT	CASSELPGQGYNSPLHF
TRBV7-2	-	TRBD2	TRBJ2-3	TGTGCCAGCTCCGGGGGGGCGACGTTCATGGATACGCAGTATTTT	CASSGGATFMDTQYF
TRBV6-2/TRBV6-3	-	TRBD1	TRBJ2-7	TGTGCCAGCAGTCCGGGACAGAATTCCTACGAGCAGTACTTC	CASSPGQNSYEQYF
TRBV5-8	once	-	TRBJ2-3	TGTGCCAGCAGCTTAGGAGGGCCCATCACAGATACGCAGTATTTT	CASSLGGPITDTQYF
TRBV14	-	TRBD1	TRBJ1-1	TGTGCCAGCAGCCAACAAACAGGGGTGGTGGCTTTCTTT	CASSQQTGVVAFF
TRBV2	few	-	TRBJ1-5	TGTGCCAGCAGTGAAAGGGAGGACCAGCCCCAGCATTTT	CASSEREDQPQHF
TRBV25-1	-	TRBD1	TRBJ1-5	TGTGCCAGCAGTGGGGGACAGAAACAGGAGCCCCAGCATTTT	CASSGGQKQEPQHF
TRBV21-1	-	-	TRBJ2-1	TGTGCCAGGGACGTGGGAGGGTACAATGAGCAGTTCTTC	CARDVGGYNEQFF
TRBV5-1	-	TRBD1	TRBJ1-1	TGCGCCAGCAGCCCCAGGGGACAGGCAAACACTGAAGCTTTCTTT	CASSPRGQANTEAFF
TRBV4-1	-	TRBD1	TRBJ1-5	TGCGCCAGCAGCCAAAGGGGGCTTGAGCCCCAGCATTTT	CASSQRGLEPQHF
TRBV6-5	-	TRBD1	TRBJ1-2	TGTGCCAGCAGCCGCACGATGACAGGGGGCTATGGCTACACCTTC	CASSRTMTGGYGYTF
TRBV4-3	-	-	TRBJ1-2	TGCGCCAGCAGCCAAGTCGAAGTGGCTGGGAGTTCTGGCTACACCTTC	CASSQVEVAGSSGYTF
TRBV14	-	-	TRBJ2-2	TGTGCCAGCAGCCAAGCCGGGACATTGAACACCGGGGAGCTGTTTTTT	CASSQAGTLNTGELFF
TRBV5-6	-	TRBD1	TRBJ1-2	TGTGCCAGCAGCTTCGAGGGGACAGGGGCTGGCTACACCTTC	CASSFEGTGAGYTF
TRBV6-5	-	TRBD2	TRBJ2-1	TGTGCCAGCAGGGCCGGACTAGCGGGTATCACTGAGCAGTTCTTC	CASRAGLAGITEQFF
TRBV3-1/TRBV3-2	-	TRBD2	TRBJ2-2	TGTGCCAGCAGCGGGACTAGCGGGGGGACGAACACCGGGGAGCTGTTTTTT	CASSGTSGGTNTGELFF
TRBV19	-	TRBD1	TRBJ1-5	TGTGCCAGTACCTCGACAGGGAGCAATCAGCCCCAGCATTTT	CASTSTGSNQPQHF
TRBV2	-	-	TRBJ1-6	TGTGCCAGCAGTGTCTTAGGGAGCTCCTATAATTCACCCCTCCACTTT	CASSVLGSSYNSPLHF
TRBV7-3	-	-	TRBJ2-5	TGTGCCAGCAGCTCCGGGGTTCAAGAGACCCAGTACTTC	CASSSGVQETQYF
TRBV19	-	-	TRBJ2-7	TGTGCCAGTAGTCGAAGGGGGGGCGGCTACGAGCAGTACTTC	CASSRRGGGYEQYF
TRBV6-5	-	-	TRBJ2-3	TGTGCCAGCAGCGGAGGTGGAGATACGCAGTATTTT	CASSGGGDTQYF
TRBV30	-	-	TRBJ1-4	TGTGCCTGGAGTGTGCGGCTAAATGAAAAACTGTTTTTT	CAWSVRLNEKLFF
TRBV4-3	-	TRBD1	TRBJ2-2	TGCGCCAGCAGCCACCGACAGGGGTCTACCGGCGGGGAGCTGTTTTTT	CASSHRQGSTGGELFF
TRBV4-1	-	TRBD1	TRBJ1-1	TGCGCCAGCAGCCGCAATCAGGGGGGGAACACTGAAGCTTTCTTT	CASSRNQGGNTEAFF
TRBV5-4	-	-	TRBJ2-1	TGTGCCAGCAGCGGAGAACTCTATTCTGATTACAATGAGCAGTTCTTC	CASSGELYSDYNEQFF
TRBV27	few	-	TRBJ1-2	TGTGCCAGCAGTCCCCGCGGGGGATACGGCTACACCTTC	CASSPRGGYGYTF
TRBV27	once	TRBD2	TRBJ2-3	TGTGCCAGCAGTTTTGGGGGGGGGCAGTATTTT	CASSFGGGQYF
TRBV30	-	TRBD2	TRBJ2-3	TGTGCCTGGAGGCCCTTATTTAGCGGGGGCGCAGATACGCAGTATTTT	CAWRPLFSGGADTQYF
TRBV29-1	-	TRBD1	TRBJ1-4	TGCAGCGTTGCTACCGGGACAGGGCCCGAAAAACTGTTTTTT	CSVATGTGPEKLFF
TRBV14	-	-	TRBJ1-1	TGTGCCAGCAGCCAAGGGGGACATCCTATGAACACTGAAGCTTTCTTT	CASSQGGHPMNTEAFF
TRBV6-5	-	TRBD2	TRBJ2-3	TGTGCCAGCAGCCAGGGACTAGCGGGGGCAGATACGCAGTATTTT	CASSQGLAGADTQYF
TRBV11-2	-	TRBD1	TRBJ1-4	TGTGCCAGCAGCTCCCTCCCTAGACAGGGAAGTGAAAAACTGTTTTTT	CASSSLPRQGSEKLFF
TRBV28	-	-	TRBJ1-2	TGTGCCAGCAGTTCTGGCGCGGGGGCCCCAGGGGGCTACACCTTC	CASSSGAGAPGGYTF
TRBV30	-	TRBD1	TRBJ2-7	TGTGCCTGGAGTCCGGGACAGGGGACCCACGAGCAGTACTTC	CAWSPGQGTHEQYF
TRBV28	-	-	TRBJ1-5	TGTGCCAGCACCACACGGGTCACCCGAAATCAGCCCCAGCATTTT	CASTTRVTRNQPQHF
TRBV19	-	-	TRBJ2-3	TGTGCCAGTAGTATGGGCCCAGATACGCAGTATTTT	CASSMGPDTQYF
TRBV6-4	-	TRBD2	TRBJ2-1	TGTGCCAGCAGTGACTCTGCGGGGGGGCCGGATGAGCAGTTCTTC	CASSDSAGGPDEQFF
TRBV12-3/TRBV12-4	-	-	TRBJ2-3	TGTGCCAGCACGCAGGTAGATACGCAGTATTTT	CASTQVDTQYF
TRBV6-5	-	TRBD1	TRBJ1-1	TGTGCCAGCAGAGTACAGGGGGCGACGACTGAAGCTTTCTTT	CASRVQGATTEAFF